The 8 T cell receptor beta chains below all came from one sample that was sequenced in a study of control samples from healthy donors and cancer patients. Repertoires were generated with immunoSEQ multiplex PCR, while TCRdb's copy carries only in-frame clones and drops some. The table includes roughly 98,000 clones, approximately 93% detected once. The sample comprised blood. The receptors originated from a man aged 18 to 29 in good health.

The chain has TRBV4-2 and TRBJ2-1, with 7 bases aligning to TRBD2. This CDR3 is 15 amino acids long. Germline loops: CDR1 LGHNA, CDR2 YNFKEQ. V lost 0 bases to trimming and J lost 5 bases; unmatched junction nucleotides: 4. In DNA, the CDR3 is TGTGCCAGCAGCCAAGATGGGGGGGACGACAATGAGCAGTTCTTC. Residues: CASSQDGGDDNEQFF.

This clone appeared once. The J gene is TRBJ1-2, the V gene TRBV30; no reliable D call. Germline loops: CDR1 GTSNPN, CDR2 SVGIG (reference sequence). This CDR3 region has 11 residues. Trimming removed 4 bases from V and 7 bases from J, with 10 bases in between. For the CDR3, the DNA is TGTGCCTGGAACTGGCTTAGTGGCTACACCTTC. Its protein product is CAWNWLSGYTF.

This rearrangement joins TRBV4-3 to TRBJ1-2; D is ambiguous. Deletions cut 3 bases from V and 8 bases from J, with 16 bases between. Germline V gene data show CDR1 as LGHNA and CDR2 as YSLEER. CDR3 length: 14 residues. The CDR3 DNA follows: TGCGCCAGCAGCCACGGCGGACTCTATGTGGGCTACACCTTC. Protein sequence: CASSHGGLYVGYTF.

The chain links TRBV15 to TRBJ2-1; D remains unclear. CDR1 is LNHNV, CDR2 YYDKDF, per germline (reference sequence). The ends were cut back, 1 base at V and 6 bases at J, with 10 bases in the middle. The CDR3 runs to 14 residues. The CDR3 bases are TGTGCCACCAGCAGAGTTTTACAGTCCAATGAGCAGTTCTTC. Its protein product is CATSRVLQSNEQFF. Based on the CDR3 plus reference TRBV15 and TRBJ2-1, the full variable domain is DAMVIQNPRYQVTQFGKPVTLSCSQTLNHNVMYWYQQKSSQAPKLLFHYYDKDFNNEADTPDNFQSRRPNTSFCFLDIRSPGLGDTAMYLCATSRVLQSNEQFFGPGTRLTVL.

V usage is TRBV5-1 and J usage is TRBJ2-7, with 9 nucleotides matching TRBD1. The V segment lost 4 bases and the J segment 2 bases; nucleotides outside the gene matches: 10. This CDR3 comprises 16 residues. Germline CDR1 SGHRS, CDR2 YFSETQ. The chain's CDR3 is CASSPSWTGDPYEQYF. The DNA for the CDR3 is TGCGCCAGCAGCCCTAGTTGGACAGGGGATCCCTACGAGCAGTACTTC.

The rearrangement links TRBV13 to TRBJ1-1; 7 nucleotides agree with TRBD1. From germline, CDR1 is PRHDT and CDR2 FYEKMQ (reference sequence). CDR3 length equals 13 residues. Trimming at V came to 1 base and at J to 4 bases, leaving 0 bases not matched to a gene. In nucleotides, the CDR3 is TGTGCCAGCAGCTTAGACAGGGGCACTGAAGCTTTCTTT. Translated: CASSLDRGTEAFF.

The chain joins TRBV2 to TRBJ2-1; D may be TRBD1 (6 bases). V was pared by 6 bases and J by 0 bases, with 18 bases between. The CDR3 is made up of 17 amino acids. The germline V gene encodes CDR1 SNHLY and CDR2 FYNNEI. CDR3 sequence: CASREYRASSSYNEQFF. CDR3 coding DNA: TGTGCCAGCAGAGAATACAGGGCTTCGAGCTCCTACAATGAGCAGTTCTTC. The variable domain in full, with the rest retrieved from reference TRBV2 and TRBJ2-1, is EPEVTQTPSHQVTQMGQEVILRCVPISNHLYFYWYRQILGQKVEFLVSFYNNEISEKSEIFDDQFSVERPDGSNFTLKIRSTKLEDSAMYFCASREYRASSSYNEQFFGPGTRLTVL.

The chain links TRBV10-3 to TRBJ1-1; D remains unclear. V gave up 0 bases and J gave up 11 bases, with 16 bases separating them. The CDR3 runs to 14 residues. Germline CDR1 reads ENHRY; CDR2 reads SYGVKD. The CDR3 coding sequence is TGTGCCATCAGTGAGTCGAGGGCCGGGCGAAAGGCTTTCTTT. Translation gives CAISESRAGRKAFF.